The clone carrying this TCR beta chain was counted at least ten times. Its antigen is still unknown. These data belong to a study of T-cell reconstitution after alpha-beta-depleted transplantation in children. Study-wide findings and caveats: Newly made T cells mostly supplied T-cell counts and diversity one year after transplant.

Unique molecular identifiers were incorporated when the TCRbeta library was constructed. TCRdb reprocessed the PCR reads via MiXCR and lists one record per CDR3 protein. The sample includes fewer than 700,000 distinct CDR3 sequences, 20% to 25% seen only once; the top ten take roughly 15%. The origin of this receptor is a boy under two years old who had a stem cell transplant for acute myeloid leukemia, so the T cells may come from the graft donor. The specimen was PBMCs, mostly from graft donor cells, collected 360 days after TCRalphabeta/CD19-depleted stem cell transplant.

CDR3 bases: TGCAGCGTTGATGTGGAGGCCTACAATGAGCAGTTCTTC. Residues: CSVDVEAYNEQFF. The chain employs TRBV29-1 and TRBJ2-1; tentative D call: TRBD2 (5 bases). CDR3 length equals 13 residues. V lost 3 bases to trimming and J lost 2 bases, with 8 bases between them. CDR1 is SQVTM, CDR2 ANQGSEA, per germline.